Listed below are T cell receptor beta chains from one sample, sequenced in a study of blood T cell repertoires in COVID-19. Clones were sequenced by immunoSEQ multiplex PCR, and TCRdb holds only the in-frame ones, with some missing. The table records about 82,000 clones, around 89% of them present only once. The specimen was PBMCs or T cells enriched from blood (not recorded which). The receptors shown here come from a woman aged 45-59 years with acute COVID-19. Each CDR3 is given with its conserved first and last residue. Each record gives: clone size, V gene, J gene, D gene, CDR3 DNA, CDR3 protein. A D gene is named only where the DNA matches it firmly. A clone size is listed for some rows: how often the clone was seen (once, few, many), or a class if it is expanded.

.	TRBV5-1	TRBJ1-6	TRBD1	TGCGCCAGCAGACCGGGACAGGAGAATTCACCCCTCCACTTT	CASRPGQENSPLHF
.	TRBV2	TRBJ1-2	.	TGTGCCAGCAGTGAAGGGGCCTTCTTGCGGGCGAGGTATGGCTACACCTTC	CASSEGAFLRARYGYTF
.	TRBV5-1	TRBJ2-1	TRBD2	TGCGCCAGCAGCCTCTCCGGGAGGTCCTACAATGAGCAGTTCTTC	CASSLSGRSYNEQFF
.	TRBV18	TRBJ1-2	.	TGTGCCAGCTCACCAGGGACAACTAACTATGGCTACACCTTC	CASSPGTTNYGYTF
.	TRBV27	TRBJ1-5	.	TGTGCCAGCAGTTTATCGAGGCCAAATCAGCCCCAGCATTTT	CASSLSRPNQPQHF
.	TRBV5-1	TRBJ2-7	.	TGCGCCAGCAGCGTAGTTGGAGGGAGCTCCTACGAGCAGTACTTC	CASSVVGGSSYEQYF
.	TRBV7-9	TRBJ2-1	.	TGTGCCAGCAGCCCGAGCCTCAACTACAATGAGCAGTTCTTC	CASSPSLNYNEQFF
.	TRBV5-1	TRBJ2-2	.	TGCGCCAGCAGCGCCGATTTTGTAGAGCCCGGGGAGCTGTTTTTT	CASSADFVEPGELFF
few	TRBV6-5	TRBJ2-2	.	TGTGCCAGCAGCACAGACAGGAACACCGGGGAGCTGTTTTTT	CASSTDRNTGELFF
few	TRBV5-6	TRBJ1-2	.	TGTGCCAGCAGCCTAACCGGGGGGAACTATGGCTACACCTTC	CASSLTGGNYGYTF
once	TRBV5-1	TRBJ1-2	.	TGCGCCAGCGCCGAGGATAACTATGGCTACACCTTC	CASAEDNYGYTF
.	TRBV29-1	TRBJ1-4	TRBD1	TGCAGCGTTGTGTCGGGACAGGGTGTCATTGGTAATGAAAAACTGTTTTTT	CSVVSGQGVIGNEKLFF
.	TRBV2	TRBJ2-1	TRBD2	TGTGCCAGCAGTGAAAAACTAGCGGGAGTCTACAATGAGCAGTTCTTC	CASSEKLAGVYNEQFF
.	TRBV24-1	TRBJ2-1	.	TGTGCCACCAGTGATAGTTATCACTACGATGAGCAGTTCTTC	CATSDSYHYDEQFF
.	TRBV5-1	TRBJ2-7	.	TGCGCCAGCAGCATACGGGACTCGGGCTACGAGCAGTACTTC	CASSIRDSGYEQYF
.	TRBV5-6	TRBJ2-7	.	TGTGCCAGCAGCCGTTGGTCAGGGCCATTTGGTTACGAGCAGTACTTC	CASSRWSGPFGYEQYF
once	TRBV25-1	TRBJ2-7	TRBD2	TGTGCCAGCAGACTAGCGGGAGGGGACGAGCAGTACTTC	CASRLAGGDEQYF
.	TRBV4-1	TRBJ2-5	TRBD1	TGCGCCAGCAGCCGGACAGGGGACGAAGAGACCCAGTACTTC	CASSRTGDEETQYF
.	TRBV7-8	TRBJ2-3	.	TGTGCCAGCAGCCCTATGAGAGATACGCAGTATTTT	CASSPMRDTQYF
.	TRBV6-5	TRBJ2-5	.	TGTGCCAGCAGTAACACTTTAGGACAGCAAGAGACCCAGTACTTC	CASSNTLGQQETQYF
.	TRBV9	TRBJ2-1	.	TGTGCCAGCAGCGGCCCCGGGGGATCCAGTTCCTACAATGAGCAGTTCTTC	CASSGPGGSSSYNEQFF
.	TRBV27	TRBJ2-4	.	TGTGCCAGCGGGAAAAGGGGAAAAAACATTCAGTACTTC	CASGKRGKNIQYF
.	TRBV4-1	TRBJ2-5	.	TGCGCCAGCAGCCAAGCGGGGGTGGGCAGGGCCCAGTACTTC	CASSQAGVGRAQYF
.	TRBV2	TRBJ2-1	TRBD2	TGTGCCAGCAGCCGGGGACTAGCGGGAGGGTCCTACAATGAGCAGTTCTTC	CASSRGLAGGSYNEQFF
.	TRBV2	TRBJ1-1	TRBD1	TGTGCCAGCCTCGGGGAAGGGGGCTTAGAAGCTTTCTTT	CASLGEGGLEAFF
.	TRBV18	TRBJ1-1	.	TGTGCCAGCTCACCAGCAACAGGGAGCGGGATGAACACTGAAGCTTTCTTT	CASSPATGSGMNTEAFF
.	TRBV6-5	TRBJ2-1	.	TGTGCCAGCAGTCCCGGGGAGGCCTCCTACAATGAGCAGTTCTTC	CASSPGEASYNEQFF
.	TRBV7-2	TRBJ2-3	.	TGTGCCAGCAGCTTTACGGGAGTTGACTCAGATACGCAGTATTTT	CASSFTGVDSDTQYF
.	TRBV30	TRBJ2-7	.	TGTGCCTGGAGGCCTCCCGGAGGAGGGAGGGAGCAGTACTTC	CAWRPPGGGREQYF